A single sample is the source of the 30 T cell receptor beta chains below, sequenced in a study of identical twins (dated by TCRdb to between 2015 and 2016). Library method: 5' RACE. Data came from an Illumina HiSeq 2000. TCRdb reran the public reads through fastp at Q25 and MiXCR, keeping productive beta chains. Each entry merges the rows of one CDR3 protein and shows their most common DNA and genes. Here the sample has 700,000 or so distinct CDR3 sequences; 21% occur a single time. The ten largest account for 4% to 4.5% of the sample. These data are also associated with another study on T cells expressing NK-cell markers.

The sequenced sample consisted of PBMCs. The receptors were gathered from a woman between 18 and 30 years old in good health.

Ten or more counts support this clonotype. The DNA for the CDR3 is TGTGCCAGCAGTAAGGGGGCTGGAGGCTACACCTTC. Amino acid sequence: CASSKGAGGYTF. The V gene is TRBV12-3 or TRBV12-4, the J gene TRBJ1-2, with TRBD1 identical over 7 bases. The CDR3 has 12 amino acids. V trimming: 5 bases; J trimming: 8 bases; junction bases outside the gene matches: 5.

This clonotype was detected many times. CDR3 residues: CSAALGRGNGELFF. The CDR3 DNA reads TGCAGTGCTGCCCTCGGCAGGGGTAACGGGGAGCTGTTTTTT. The V and J genes are TRBV20-1 and TRBJ2-2, with a possible D match to TRBD1 (6 bases). The CDR3 extends over 14 amino acids. Germline V gene data show CDR1 as DFQATT and CDR2 as SNEGSKA (reference sequence). Trimming took off 5 bases at V and 7 bases at J, with 17 bases between the two ends.

This clonotype was found many times. The gene calls are TRBV5-1 and TRBJ2-3; weak D call: TRBD2 (5 bases). The CDR3 is made up of 18 amino acids. Germline assignment: CDR1 SGHRS and CDR2 YFSETQ. The V gene lost 5 bases and the J gene lost 4 bases, with 26 bases spanning the gap. CDR3 region: CASSFDTSSWGFADTQYF. The DNA for the CDR3 is TGCGCCAGCAGTTTCGACACCTCTAGCTGGGGATTCGCAGATACGCAGTATTTT.

This clonotype was counted many times. This chain connects TRBV7-7 to TRBJ2-3; D may correspond to TRBD1 or TRBD2 (6 bases each). The CDR3 is 13 amino acids. Per germline, CDR1 SSHAT and CDR2 FNYEAQ (reference sequence). Between the trimmed V and J ends, which lost 6 bases and 4 bases, there was a span of 11 bases. This CDR3 reads CASSPRGADTQYF. Here the CDR3 DNA reads TGTGCCAGCAGTCCTAGGGGGGCAGATACGCAGTATTTT.

This clonotype turned up a few times. The V gene is TRBV29-1, the J gene TRBJ1-3, with 10 nucleotides matching TRBD1. Germline assignment: CDR1 SQVTM and CDR2 ANQGSEA. Trimming at V came to 7 bases and at J to 2 bases, leaving 5 bases not matched to a gene. The CDR3 is made up of 14 amino acids. DNA of the CDR3: TGCAGCGCCACGGACAGGGGGACTGGAAACACCATATATTTT. Translating gives CSATDRGTGNTIYF.

This clonotype was recorded a few times. The CDR3 nucleotides are TGCTGTCCAACTAGCCCCACGGCCGAGCAGTACTTC. Translated: CCPTSPTAEQYF. This chain uses TRBV20-1 with TRBJ2-7, with TRBD2 as a possible D gene (6 bases). The germline CDR1 and CDR2 sequences are DFQATT and SNEGSKA (reference sequence). This CDR3 is built from 12 residues.

V usage is TRBV27 and J usage is TRBJ2-2; perhaps TRBD2 as D (5 bases). CDR1 is MNHEY, CDR2 SMNVEV, per germline (reference sequence). CDR3 length: 13 amino acids. Trimming removed 4 bases from V and 6 bases from J, with 9 bases in between. This chain's CDR3 is CASSWASPGELFF. The CDR3 nucleotides are TGTGCCAGCAGTTGGGCTAGCCCCGGGGAGCTGTTTTTT.

This clonotype was recorded a few times. The chain carries TRBV6-2 or TRBV6-3 and TRBJ2-1; D uncertain. Germline assignment: CDR1 MNHEY and CDR2 SVGEGT. The V gene lost 8 bases and the J gene lost 3 bases, with 8 bases spanning the gap. This CDR3 is 12 amino acids long. The CDR3 region is CASQKGYNEQFF. The CDR3 DNA reads as TGTGCCAGCCAGAAGGGCTACAATGAGCAGTTCTTC.

This chain uses TRBV30 with TRBJ1-1; no definite D call. The CDR3 has 13 residues. Germline V lookup: CDR1 GTSNPN, CDR2 SVGIG (reference sequence). Trimming took 0 bases from V and 1 from J, leaving 6 bases between them. CDR3 loop: CAWSVLSNTEAFF. The CDR3 DNA reads as TGTGCCTGGAGTGTACTTTCGAACACTGAAGCTTTCTTT.

This clonotype was detected many times. This chain links TRBV7-2 with TRBJ2-3, with D maybe TRBD2 (6 bases). Germline lookup yields CDR1 SGHTA and CDR2 FQGNSA. This CDR3 has 14 amino acids. Trimming shortened V by 1 base and J by 4 bases, and 9 bases separated the two germline ends. The CDR3 DNA follows: TGTGCCAGCAGCTTAGAGCTAGCGTCAGATACGCAGTATTTT. This encodes CASSLELASDTQYF.

This rearrangement joins TRBV20-1 to TRBJ2-7; TRBD1 aligns across 8 bases. The length of the CDR3 is 15 residues. V was pared by 5 bases and J by 4 bases, with 13 bases of the junction left unmatched. In germline, CDR1 is DFQATT, CDR2 SNEGSKA (reference sequence). This chain's CDR3 is CSADSGTGGRYEQYF. Written as DNA, the CDR3 is TGCAGTGCTGACTCTGGGACAGGAGGGAGGTACGAGCAGTACTTC.

This clonotype occurred a few times. The genes are TRBV4-3 and TRBJ2-4, with no clear D. The germline CDR1 and CDR2 sequences are LGHNA and YSLEER. With 3 bases removed from V and 9 bases from J, the gap between germline ends came to 12 bases. The CDR3 loop spans 13 amino acids. In DNA, the CDR3 is TGCGCCAGCAGCCAGGCCGAGAGAGGCATTCAGTACTTC. It specifies CASSQAERGIQYF.

This clonotype was seen many times. The J gene is TRBJ2-1, the V gene TRBV2; possible D gene TRBD2, 6 bases. The CDR3 has 15 residues. Trimming removed 2 bases from V and 2 bases from J, with 10 bases in between. From germline, CDR1 is SNHLY and CDR2 FYNNEI. The CDR3 nucleotides are TGTGCCAGCAGTGAACTCTCGGGGGCCTACAATGAGCAGTTCTTC. Translation: CASSELSGAYNEQFF.

This clonotype was observed a handful of times. V and J are TRBV12-3 or TRBV12-4 and TRBJ1-2; D remains ambiguous. The germline V and J ends were trimmed by 6 bases and 2 bases, with 16 bases remaining between them. The CDR3 is 15 residues long. The CDR3 spells CASSRTADPNYGYTF. The CDR3 DNA reads as TGTGCCAGCAGCCGGACGGCGGACCCGAACTATGGCTACACCTTC.

The sample holds a few counts of this clonotype. The chain joins TRBV24-1 to TRBJ2-2, with unresolved D. Germline CDR1 reads KGHDR; CDR2 reads SFDVKD. This CDR3 is built from 13 residues. V lost 9 bases, J lost 2 bases, and 9 bases lay in between. This CDR3 reads CATAPANTGELFF. In DNA form, the CDR3 reads TGTGCCACCGCTCCAGCAAACACCGGGGAGCTGTTTTTT.

This chain links TRBV29-1 with TRBJ2-5; D not resolved. V was shortened by 3 bases and J by 1 base, with 6 bases between the two germline ends. The CDR3 length is 12 residues. From germline, CDR1 is SQVTM and CDR2 ANQGSEA. The CDR3 spells CSVEGTQETQYF. The CDR3 DNA sequence: TGCAGCGTTGAGGGAACCCAAGAGACCCAGTACTTC.

V and J are TRBV25-1 and TRBJ2-1, with D uncertain. The germline V and J ends were trimmed by 3 bases and 0 bases, with 3 bases remaining between them. Germline CDR1 and CDR2: MGHDK and SYGVNS. The CDR3 has 13 residues. In DNA, the CDR3 is TGTGCCAGCAGTGAGTTCTCCTACAATGAGCAGTTCTTC. Translating it yields CASSEFSYNEQFF.

This clonotype appeared many times. The V call is TRBV6-5, the J call TRBJ2-7; a weak D match, TRBD2 (6 bases). Germline lookup yields CDR1 MNHEY and CDR2 SVGAGI. The CDR3 is made up of 14 amino acids. The V end was cut by 2 bases, the J end by 6 bases, with 14 bases between. The CDR3 DNA reads TGTGCCAGCAGTTACGATCGACTAGGACTCGAGCAGTACTTC. Its protein is CASSYDRLGLEQYF.

V usage is TRBV7-2 and J usage is TRBJ2-1; 11 positions match TRBD2. J gave up 4 bases and V 10 bases, and 3 bases lay outside the gene matches. Germline V gives CDR1 SGHTA, CDR2 FQGNSA. The CDR3 runs to 13 residues. The CDR3 region is CATRTSGYNEQFF. For the CDR3, the DNA is TGTGCCACTCGGACTAGCGGGTACAATGAGCAGTTCTTC.

This clonotype has only a few counts. The rearrangement uses TRBV6-5 and TRBJ2-3; D may be TRBD2 (5 bases). Trimming removed 0 bases from V and 0 bases from J, with 13 bases in between. Germline CDR1 reads MNHEY; CDR2 reads SVGAGI. This CDR3 has 17 residues. The CDR3 DNA is TGTGCCAGCAGTTACTCGATACGTACTAGTAGCACAGATACGCAGTATTTT. Translation: CASSYSIRTSSTDTQYF.

This clonotype has only a few counts. One junction end disagrees with the germline gene, perhaps due to a read error. The rearrangement uses TRBV6-4 and TRBJ2-1; the match to TRBD2 covers 12 bases. The germline V gene has CDR1 MRHNA and CDR2 SNTAGT. This CDR3 has 13 amino acids. In nucleotides, the CDR3 is TGTGCCAGCAGTACCCGACTAGCGGGAGCGAGGGTCTTC. Encoded protein: CASSTRLAGARVF.

The rearrangement joins TRBV5-5 to TRBJ2-1; 10 nucleotides line up with TRBD2. The germline CDR1 and CDR2 sequences are SGHKS and YYEKEE (reference sequence). V shed 1 base, J shed 9 bases, and the junction held 7 bases outside the gene matches. The CDR3 consists of 15 residues. As DNA, the CDR3 is TGTGCCAGCAGCTTGCAACTAGCGGGATGGGGTGAGCAGTTCTTC. It specifies CASSLQLAGWGEQFF.

This clonotype was seen only a few times. The rearrangement links TRBV20-1 to TRBJ2-5; maybe TRBD1 (6 bases). Trimming removed 1 base from V and 4 bases from J, with 16 bases in between. Germline V lookup: CDR1 DFQATT, CDR2 SNEGSKA (reference sequence). CDR3 length: 15 residues. This CDR3 is CSARATGSRGETQYF. Here the CDR3 DNA reads TGCAGTGCTAGAGCCACGGGATCCAGGGGAGAGACCCAGTACTTC.

This clonotype turned up a few times. V and J are TRBV5-1 and TRBJ2-1; D is perhaps TRBD1 (6 bases). CDR3 length: 13 amino acids. Trimming removed 2 bases at V and 12 bases at J, with 15 bases between. Germline V gene data show CDR1 as SGHRS and CDR2 as YFSETQ. The CDR3: CASSLTGNEGQFF. In nucleotides, the CDR3 is TGCGCCAGCAGCTTAACAGGGAATGAGGGGCAGTTCTTC.

There are a few counts of this clonotype. DNA of the CDR3: TGTGCCATCAGCGCCACCTACGAGCAGTACTTC. Amino acid sequence: CAISATYEQYF. The chain links TRBV10-3 to TRBJ2-7; D is ambiguous. This CDR3 has 11 residues. The germline V and J ends were trimmed by 6 bases and 2 bases, with 5 bases remaining between them. Germline CDR1 is ENHRY and CDR2 is SYGVKD.

This clonotype came up a few times. The chain employs TRBV7-9 and TRBJ2-3; 10 nucleotides line up with TRBD1. The V gene end was trimmed by 4 bases and the J gene end by 1 base; junction bases not matched to a gene: 5. The CDR3 runs to 16 residues. CDR1 SEHNR and CDR2 FQNEAQ come from the germline V gene (reference sequence). CDR3 amino acids: CASSSLGTGGTDTQYF. Written as DNA, the CDR3 is TGTGCCAGCAGCTCTCTTGGGACAGGGGGCACAGATACGCAGTATTTT.

Here the CDR3 DNA reads TGTGCCAGCCGCCTACAGGGGGCAGACTACGAGCAGTACTTC. The encoded protein is CASRLQGADYEQYF. This sequence joins TRBV7-2 and TRBJ2-7; TRBD1 aligns across 9 bases. Germline values: CDR1 SGHTA, CDR2 FQGNSA. This CDR3 region has 14 residues. V was clipped by 8 bases and J by 3 bases; unmatched bases: 8.

This clonotype has a handful of counts. The J gene is TRBJ2-1, the V gene TRBV20-1; the D is unclear. The ends were cut back, 6 bases at V and 7 bases at J, with 19 bases in the middle. The germline gives CDR1 DFQATT, CDR2 SNEGSKA (reference sequence). The CDR3 is 14 residues long. CDR3 sequence (DNA): TGCAGTGCCCCTGGCTGGGTACCGGGTAATGAGCAGTTCTTC. It is translated as CSAPGWVPGNEQFF.

The chain recombines TRBV12-3 or TRBV12-4 with TRBJ1-2, with TRBD1 matching over 10 bases. The CDR3 covers 13 residues. The ends lost 6 bases at V and 7 bases at J; junction bases unmatched: 5. Here the CDR3 DNA reads TGTGCCAGCAGCCGACAGGGGGCGCGTGGCTACACCTTC. This encodes CASSRQGARGYTF.

In DNA, the CDR3 is TGCAGTGCTTCCCCAGCGGTCATTTCCTACGAGCAGTACTTC. Encoded protein: CSASPAVISYEQYF. V is TRBV20-1 and J is TRBJ2-7; possibly TRBD2 for D (5 bases). Looked up from germline, CDR1 is DFQATT and CDR2 is SNEGSKA (reference sequence). This CDR3 spans 14 amino acids. Deletions cut 5 bases from V and 1 base from J, with 15 bases between.